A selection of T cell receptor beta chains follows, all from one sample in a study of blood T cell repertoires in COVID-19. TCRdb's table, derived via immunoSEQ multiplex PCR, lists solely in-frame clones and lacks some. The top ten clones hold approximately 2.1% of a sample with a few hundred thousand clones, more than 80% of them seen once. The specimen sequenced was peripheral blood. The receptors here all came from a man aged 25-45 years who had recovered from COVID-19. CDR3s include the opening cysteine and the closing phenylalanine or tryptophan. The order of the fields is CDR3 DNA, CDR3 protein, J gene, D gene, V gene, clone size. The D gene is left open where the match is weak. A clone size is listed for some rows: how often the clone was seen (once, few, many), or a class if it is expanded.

DNA: TGTGCCAGCGAGGGGGCAGGCGGGCTAGCGGGCTCTGGGGCCAACGTCCTGACTTTC; CDR3: CASEGAGGLAGSGANVLTF; J: TRBJ2-6; D: -; V: TRBV2; size: -
DNA: TGTGCCAGCAGCTTATCGGTCAATCAGCCCCAGCATTTT; CDR3: CASSLSVNQPQHF; J: TRBJ1-5; D: -; V: TRBV7-6; size: -
DNA: TGCGCCAGCAGCCAGGTGGTGAGGGGACAGATCACGTACGAGCAGTACTTC; CDR3: CASSQVVRGQITYEQYF; J: TRBJ2-7; D: TRBD1; V: TRBV4-1; size: -
DNA: TGTGCCAGCAGTTTTAGCGGGGGACTTAAAGAGACCCAGTACTTC; CDR3: CASSFSGGLKETQYF; J: TRBJ2-5; D: TRBD2; V: TRBV27; size: -
DNA: TGTGCCAGCAGGCCGACTAGCGGGGAGGGGCCAGATACGCAGTATTTT; CDR3: CASRPTSGEGPDTQYF; J: TRBJ2-3; D: TRBD2; V: TRBV6-6; size: -
DNA: TGTGCCAGCAGTTTATCCGGAGGGAGGTTTGATCAGCCCCAGCATTTT; CDR3: CASSLSGGRFDQPQHF; J: TRBJ1-5; D: -; V: TRBV27; size: -
DNA: TGTGCCAATGGCCAGGGGGCGGAAGGCTACACCTTC; CDR3: CANGQGAEGYTF; J: TRBJ1-2; D: TRBD1; V: TRBV18; size: once
DNA: TGTGCCAGCAGCCAAGGATATATTTCCCTTTCAGGAGGTAATGAGCAGTTCTTC; CDR3: CASSQGYISLSGGNEQFF; J: TRBJ2-1; D: -; V: TRBV4-2; size: -
DNA: TGCGCCAGCAGTAAAAGCGGGGGCCGCACAGATACGCAGTATTTT; CDR3: CASSKSGGRTDTQYF; J: TRBJ2-3; D: TRBD2; V: TRBV5-1; size: -
DNA: TGTGCCGTAGAGGGGGGGATGAACACTGAAGCTTTCTTT; CDR3: CAVEGGMNTEAFF; J: TRBJ1-1; D: -; V: TRBV10-3; size: -
DNA: TGTGCCAGCAGTTGGACAGGGCCGAATTCACCCCTCCACTTT; CDR3: CASSWTGPNSPLHF; J: TRBJ1-6; D: TRBD1; V: TRBV7-9; size: -
DNA: TGTGCCAGTAGACCCTTAACAGGGGGCGTGTACGGCTACACCTTC; CDR3: CASRPLTGGVYGYTF; J: TRBJ1-2; D: TRBD1; V: TRBV19; size: -
DNA: TGTGCCAGCACTACAGGGGAAGGTCATCAGCCCCAGCATTTT; CDR3: CASTTGEGHQPQHF; J: TRBJ1-5; D: TRBD1; V: TRBV27; size: -
DNA: TGTGCCAGCAGACAGGGGGCGAGTCCCTACGAGCAGTACTTC; CDR3: CASRQGASPYEQYF; J: TRBJ2-7; D: TRBD1; V: TRBV6-5; size: -